The 28 T cell receptor beta chains given below trace back to one sample, sequenced in a study of cytomegalovirus exposure and HLA in healthy donors. This PCR relied on a set of 60 Vbeta primers and 13 Jbeta primers. Data came from immunoSEQ multiplex PCR; TCRdb stores just in-frame clones and leaves some out. This table has approximately 160,000 clones, about 64% appearing once. The sample comprised PBMCs. The receptors come from a woman in her 30s in good health and CMV-seropositive.

Details on this clone: Other DNA variants within this sample encode the same CDR3. V usage is TRBV2 and J usage is TRBJ2-4, with TRBD2 matching 12 bases. Germline CDR1 SNHLY, CDR2 FYNNEI. With V trimmed by 0 bases and J by 9 bases, 6 bases remained unmatched. The CDR3 has 16 residues. As DNA, the CDR3 is TGTGCCAGCAGTGAAGCACTAGCGGGGGGAGGAGGCATTCAGTACTTC. Translation gives CASSEALAGGGGIQYF.

This clone was seen more than once but under ten times. J is TRBJ2-5 and V is TRBV6-6; 8 positions agree with TRBD2. This CDR3 spans 16 amino acids. In germline, CDR1 is MNHNY, CDR2 SVGAGI (reference sequence). The trim removed 2 bases at V and 4 bases at J, leaving 9 bases unmatched. The CDR3 DNA follows: TGTGCCAGCAGTTACCCGAGCGGGAGTGATCGAGAGACCCAGTACTTC. Translation gives CASSYPSGSDRETQYF.

The gene calls are TRBV28 and TRBJ1-6; D remains unclear. Germline V gives CDR1 MDHEN, CDR2 SYDVKM. The V gene lost 7 bases and the J gene lost 9 bases, with 16 bases spanning the gap. This CDR3 region has 14 residues. CDR3 loop: CASMRTFGSSPLHF. DNA for the CDR3: TGTGCCAGCATGCGGACTTTCGGTAGTTCACCCCTCCACTTT.

V and J are TRBV7-8 and TRBJ1-1, with a weak D call TRBD1 (5 bases). The CDR3 contains 19 residues. V was trimmed by 0 bases and J by 0 bases, leaving 20 bases between them. CDR1 is SGHVS and CDR2 is FQNEAQ in the germline V gene. The CDR3 DNA sequence: TGTGCCAGCAGCTTAGCGTCGGGTGAGACAGCTTATATGAACACTGAAGCTTTCTTT. This sequence encodes CASSLASGETAYMNTEAFF.

V is TRBV29-1 and J is TRBJ2-7, with 11 bases that match TRBD1. V shed 6 bases and J 5 bases; nucleotides not matched to a gene: 9. Germline V gene data show CDR1 as SQVTM and CDR2 as ANQGSEA. This CDR3 comprises 14 residues. The CDR3 sequence is CSVVSDRGLDEQYF. In nucleotides, the CDR3 is TGCAGCGTGGTCTCGGACAGGGGGCTGGACGAGCAGTACTTC.

V is TRBV5-1 and J is TRBJ2-4, with D possibly being TRBD2 (7 bases). CDR1 SGHRS and CDR2 YFSETQ come from the germline V gene. Trimming stripped 2 bases from V and 4 bases from J, with 13 bases between. The CDR3 runs 15 residues. CDR3 sequence: CASSLGGGDKNIQYF. The CDR3 DNA reads TGCGCCAGCAGCTTAGGAGGGGGGGATAAAAACATTCAGTACTTC. Full variable domain (missing parts from reference TRBV5-1 and TRBJ2-4): KAGVTQTPRYLIKTRGQQVTLSCSPISGHRSVSWYQQTPGQGLQFLFEYFSETQRNKGNFPGRFSGRQFSNSRSEMNVSTLELGDSALYLCASSLGGGDKNIQYFGAGTRLSVL.

This clone came up a few times. The chain is built from TRBV5-1 and TRBJ2-2, with D tentatively TRBD1 (6 bases). Looked up from germline, CDR1 is SGHRS and CDR2 is YFSETQ. V lost 2 bases, J lost 2 bases, and 10 bases lay in between. The CDR3 contains 15 residues. CDR3 nucleotides: TGCGCCAGCAGCTTAGGACAGATAAACACCGGGGAGCTGTTTTTT. It is translated as CASSLGQINTGELFF.

The gene calls are TRBV14 and TRBJ1-1; no firm D call. Germline CDR1 is SGHDN and CDR2 is FVKESK. The V end lost 4 bases, the J end lost 5 bases, and 14 bases lay between the germline ends. The CDR3 is made up of 14 amino acids. For the CDR3, the DNA is TGTGCCAGCAGCCTAATTCAACGGGGTACTGAAGCTTTCTTT. Translation: CASSLIQRGTEAFF.

This chain links TRBV19 with TRBJ1-6; no reliable D call. The CDR3 totals 16 residues. The germline V gene has CDR1 LNHDA and CDR2 SQIVND (reference sequence). The V end was cut by 1 base, the J end by 6 bases, with 13 bases between. The chain's CDR3 is CASSIVAVGGNSPLHF. CDR3 DNA: TGTGCCAGTAGTATAGTCGCTGTCGGAGGTAATTCACCCCTCCACTTT.

The rearrangement joins TRBV4-1 to TRBJ2-7; D remains ambiguous. The germline gives CDR1 MGHRA, CDR2 YSYEKL. The V gene lost 4 bases and the J gene lost 7 bases, with 23 bases spanning the gap. The CDR3 is made up of 16 amino acids. CDR3 coding DNA: TGCGCCAGCAGCCCTCCCTTTGGTTTCTGGGCCGAAGAGCAGTACTTC. Its protein product is CASSPPFGFWAEEQYF.

The chain has TRBV28 and TRBJ2-3; 8 bases align to TRBD2. With V trimmed by 6 bases and J by 3 bases, 8 bases remained unmatched. Germline assignment: CDR1 MDHEN and CDR2 SYDVKM. This CDR3 comprises 15 residues. The CDR3 loop is CASSSPGTRTDTQYF. The CDR3 nucleotides are TGTGCCAGCAGCTCCCCCGGGACTAGGACAGATACGCAGTATTTT.

This rearrangement joins TRBV6-5 to TRBJ1-1; no reliable D call. Germline V CDR1 and CDR2: MNHEY, SVGAGI. The CDR3 covers 13 residues. V dropped 3 bases and J dropped 4 bases, with 9 bases sitting between them. The CDR3 spells CASSYMAFTEAFF. The DNA of the CDR3 is TGTGCCAGCAGTTATATGGCTTTCACTGAAGCTTTCTTT.

The gene calls are TRBV11-2 and TRBJ2-3, with 8 bases fitting TRBD1. The CDR3 consists of 13 residues. Germline lookup yields CDR1 SGHAT and CDR2 FQNNGV. The J segment lost 8 bases and the V segment lost 6 bases, leaving 7 bases of the junction unmatched. The CDR3 reads CASRRTGWGTQYF. CDR3 bases: TGTGCCAGCAGAAGGACAGGGTGGGGTACGCAGTATTTT.

The J gene is TRBJ2-7, the V gene TRBV2; TRBD1 is a possible D gene (6 bases). The CDR3 runs to 14 residues. V lost 1 base, J lost 5 bases, and 12 bases lay in between. Germline V CDR1 and CDR2: SNHLY, FYNNEI. The CDR3 is CASSEVWGRDEQYF. CDR3 nucleotides: TGTGCCAGCAGTGAAGTGTGGGGGCGCGACGAGCAGTACTTC.

The rearrangement links TRBV4-1 to TRBJ1-1; 7 positions match TRBD1. V was pared by 1 base and J by 6 bases, with 11 bases of the junction left unmatched. Germline-derived CDR1 and CDR2 are MGHRA and YSYEKL. This CDR3 is 16 amino acids long. This chain's CDR3 is CASSQALFGDSAEAFF. The CDR3, as DNA: TGCGCCAGCAGCCAAGCCCTCTTTGGGGACAGCGCTGAAGCTTTCTTT.

This chain connects TRBV21-1 to TRBJ2-7; the listed D gene, TRBD1, was not tested against the DNA. TRBV21-1 has pseudogene status. This CDR3 comprises 13 residues. This CDR3 is CASSKEGNYEQYF. The CDR3 nucleotides read TGTGCCAGCAGCAAAGAGGGGAACTACGAGCAGTACTTC.

This sequence joins TRBV6-5 and TRBJ2-3; D may be TRBD1 (5 bases). The CDR3 totals 15 residues. Germline V CDR1 and CDR2: MNHEY, SVGAGI. V lost 2 bases and J 0 bases, leaving 9 bases between the germline ends. The CDR3 loop is CASSYVTGSTDTQYF. Here the CDR3 DNA reads TGTGCCAGCAGTTACGTTACAGGAAGCACAGATACGCAGTATTTT.

This clone is a singleton in its sample. One junction end disagrees with the germline gene, perhaps due to a read error. This rearrangement joins TRBV6-4 to TRBJ1-1, with D possibly matching TRBD1 (5 bases). CDR1 MRHNA and CDR2 SNTAGT come from the germline V gene. This CDR3 has 16 amino acids. The CDR3 loop is CASSDSFRQKNIEAFF. DNA of the CDR3: TGTGCCAGCAGTGACTCCTTTCGACAGAAGAACATTGAAGCTTTCTTT.

The rearrangement links TRBV5-1 to TRBJ2-7; 13 nucleotides agree with TRBD2. CDR3 length: 16 amino acids. Germline V gives CDR1 SGHRS, CDR2 YFSETQ. With V trimmed by 4 bases and J by 6 bases, 10 bases remained unmatched. Written as DNA, the CDR3 is TGCGCCAGCAGCCTCGGACTAGCGGGAGCTCATGGCGAGCAGTACTTC. It translates to CASSLGLAGAHGEQYF.

J is TRBJ2-7 and V is TRBV4-1, with 11 bases matching TRBD1. The J segment lost 6 bases and the V segment lost 6 bases, leaving 4 bases of the junction unmatched. Germline CDR1 is MGHRA and CDR2 is YSYEKL. The CDR3 has 13 residues. CDR3 bases: TGCGCCAGCAGGCGGACAGGGGGCACCGAGCAGTACTTC. This sequence encodes CASRRTGGTEQYF.

The rearrangement joins TRBV19 to TRBJ2-1; D is perhaps TRBD2 (6 bases). Germline V CDR1 and CDR2: LNHDA, SQIVND (reference sequence). This CDR3 region has 14 residues. V was clipped by 7 bases and J by 5 bases, with 15 bases between them. CDR3 sequence reads: CASTLRDFNNEQFF. Here the CDR3 DNA reads TGTGCCAGTACCCTTAGGGACTTTAACAATGAGCAGTTCTTC.

The chain employs TRBV18 and TRBJ1-2; 7 bases fit TRBD1. Looked up from germline, CDR1 is KGHSH and CDR2 is LQKENI. The CDR3 extends over 15 amino acids. The trim removed 6 bases at V and 5 bases at J, leaving 12 bases unmatched. The CDR3 nucleotides are TGTGCCAGCTCCACGGGGACAGCTCCATTTTATGGCTACACCTTC. Its protein is CASSTGTAPFYGYTF.

The CDR3 DNA reads as TGTGCCAGTAGTACCCAGGGACAGGGGGCTTTCGGCAATCAGCCCCAGCATTTT. This encodes CASSTQGQGAFGNQPQHF. The chain recombines TRBV19 with TRBJ1-5; TRBD1 matches 12 bases. V shed 4 bases and J 2 bases; nucleotides not matched to a gene: 9. The CDR3 contains 18 residues. Per germline, CDR1 LNHDA and CDR2 SQIVND (reference sequence).

The gene calls are TRBV7-9 and TRBJ1-4; perhaps TRBD1 as D (5 bases). This CDR3 has 14 amino acids. V lost 5 bases and J 5 bases, leaving 12 bases between the germline ends. Germline values: CDR1 SEHNR, CDR2 FQNEAQ (reference sequence). The CDR3 protein is CASSTGVPNEKLFF. The CDR3 DNA reads as TGTGCCAGCAGCACAGGAGTGCCAAATGAAAAACTGTTTTTT.

The gene calls are TRBV6-6 and TRBJ2-2, with 8 bases identical to TRBD2. The trim removed 6 bases at V and 3 bases at J, leaving 9 bases unmatched. Germline CDR1 MNHNY, CDR2 SVGAGI (reference sequence). The CDR3 has 16 residues. In DNA form, the CDR3 reads TGTGCCAGCAGCCTCGTCAGCGGGAGCCACACCGGGGAGCTGTTTTTT. Its translation: CASSLVSGSHTGELFF.

The CDR3, as DNA: TGTGCCAGCAGCTTACAGGGGGAAGATACGCAGTATTTT. This codes for CASSLQGEDTQYF. The rearrangement joins TRBV7-9 to TRBJ2-3, with 7 nucleotides matching TRBD1. The germline V gene has CDR1 SEHNR and CDR2 FQNEAQ (reference sequence). The CDR3 is 13 amino acids. J lost 5 bases, V lost 2 bases, and 1 base had no gene match.

A few counts support this clone. This rearrangement joins TRBV15 to TRBJ1-3, with 7 bases aligning to TRBD1. V shed 4 bases and J 0 bases; nucleotides not matched to a gene: 3. The length of the CDR3 is 15 residues. Germline lookup yields CDR1 LNHNV and CDR2 YYDKDF (reference sequence). The CDR3 spells CATSMYRGSGNTIYF. CDR3 nucleotide sequence: TGTGCCACCAGCATGTACAGGGGCTCTGGAAACACCATATATTTT.

The chain couples TRBV30 to TRBJ1-2; D remains ambiguous. The CDR3 is 16 amino acids. V was clipped by 7 bases and J by 2 bases, with 23 bases between them. Germline V gene lookup returns CDR1 GTSNPN and CDR2 SVGIG (reference sequence). The CDR3 region is CASRPPVAQVNYGYTF. The CDR3 DNA sequence: TGTGCCTCCCGCCCCCCCGTCGCTCAGGTCAACTATGGCTACACCTTC.